One T cell receptor beta chain is described in this entry. This clone is a singleton in its sample. No antigen is known for it. No qualities accompany the bases; no much larger clone lies one base away. In Seattle, one collaborating source enrolled patients while the infection was active and tracked those patients longitudinally over the course of disease. The collaborating institutions used their own protocols to collect whole blood in K2EDTA tubes. For TCRbeta analysis, collaborators shipped samples as frozen whole blood, isolated PBMCs, or DNA extracted from either of those sample types. This entry belongs to a study of blood T cell repertoires in COVID-19 (dated by TCRdb to 2019 to 2021). Regarding the complete study: The collaborator samples originated in the United States, Italy and Spain and spanned the acute and convalescent phases of COVID-19. The prospective study material was composed of cDNA or gDNA derived from T cells, B-cell-depleted T cells, or PBMCs. Subjects who had been exposed to COVID-19, were actively infected with it, or had recovered from it provided the deeply sampled blood TCRbeta repertoires that made up the dataset. The repertoires were released in a freely available public database intended as a resource for research on the immune response to SARS-CoV-2. Samples were obtained from the ongoing ImmuneRACE study (first 160 participants) and from some 1,300 subjects provided by 6 global collaborators. A de-identified subject ID, COVID-19 status, age in years and sex were almost always included in the sample metadata. HLA class I and class II types, where available, came from metadata supplied by the sample provider rather than from assay-based typing.

General study outcomes and caveats: The amount of clinical and demographic metadata varied by source and participant and was provided uncurated.

The immunoSEQ Assay, a bias-controlled multiplex PCR, was used to amplify TCRbeta CDR3 regions from genomic DNA. Regarding the original processing steps: Within the assay, amplification of reference gene primers was used to estimate how many nucleated cells each sample contained. Sequence reads were collapsed and filtered to measure the absolute abundance of every unique TCRbeta CDR3 rearrangement. Productive Simpson clonality was computed per sample as the square root of Simpson's diversity index over productive rearrangements. TCRdb took this table from immuneACCESS and kept in-frame rearrangements with V and J called. Such tables lack part of the clones; where checked against another copy, unresolved V genes explain under half of the gap, and the rest is unexplained. D and trimming were read from the DNA, whereas the V and J calls and clone size are those reported in that table. This sample holds 430,000 or so clones; around 90% were observed only once. Of the sample, 0.75% to 0.85% falls within the top ten clones.

CDR1 is given as SEHNR and CDR2 as FQNEAQ, both from the germline V gene (reference sequence). The CDR3 has 13 amino acids, counting the end cysteine and phenylalanine. The kept DNA is CDR3 alone, 39 bases in frame from the first base. The V end loses 3 bases and the J end loses 4 bases, and a stretch of 8 bases separates them. The TCR sequence derives from a young man with COVID-19, enrolled during active disease. This chain joins TRBV7-9 to TRBJ2-3; the D gene identity is not certain. Sequencing was done on a sample of peripheral blood. The CDR3 here reads CASSFAGADTQYF. The nucleotide sequence is TGTGCCAGCAGCTTTGCCGGAGCAGATACGCAGTATTTT.